This TCR beta chain was identified in a study of T-cell reconstitution after alpha-beta-depleted transplantation in children. Study conclusions and caveats: Recipient T cells and thymic progenitors that survived were the source of the high TCRbeta diversity seen at day 60 in some patients. Two months or so post-transplant, alpha-beta T cells reportedly derived from several hundred expanded graft clones. T-cell numbers and diversity one year post-transplant derived largely from freshly generated T cells.

Details on this clonotype: The antigen is undetermined.

Molecular barcoding with unique molecular identifiers was used for the TCRbeta library. TCRdb used MiXCR to reprocess the PCR reads, holding one entry per CDR3 protein. Of roughly 670,000 distinct CDR3 sequences listed, 10% to 15% are singletons. The specimen was PBMCs, collected before TCRalphabeta/CD19-depleted stem cell transplant. This sequence originates from a girl aged 2 to 10 with congenital amegakaryocytic thrombocytopenia, due to receive a stem cell transplant.

The CDR3 DNA reads TGTGCCAGCGGGACTAGCGGGAGGGGGGTCAGCACAGATACGCAGTATTTT. Its protein product is CASGTSGRGVSTDTQYF. The V and J genes are TRBV12-3 or TRBV12-4 and TRBJ2-3; 16 nucleotides match TRBD2. This CDR3 comprises 17 residues. Losses at the gene ends were 8 bases for V and 0 bases for J; bases not matched to a gene: 5.